Presented here are 15 T cell receptor beta chains from one specimen sequenced in a study of identical twins. TCRdb reprocessed the 5' RACE reads via MiXCR and lists one record per CDR3 protein. This table holds a few hundred thousand distinct CDR3 sequences, around 8% found once. This same sample was also part of a study on yellow fever vaccine responses in identical twins.

What was sequenced was CD8+ T cells sorted from blood. These receptors all stem from a young woman in good health.

The chain recombines TRBV30 with TRBJ1-1, with TRBD1 matching 7 bases. V dropped 5 bases and J dropped 0; count of bases not matched to a gene: 6. The CDR3 runs to 14 residues. The germline V gene encodes CDR1 GTSNPN and CDR2 SVGIG (reference sequence). Here the CDR3 reads CAWEMGQMNTEAFF. Here the CDR3 DNA reads TGTGCCTGGGAAATGGGACAGATGAACACTGAAGCTTTCTTT.

This clonotype was found a few times. V and J are TRBV12-3 or TRBV12-4 and TRBJ2-4; 16 nucleotides align to TRBD2. After removal of 7 bases from V and 1 base from J, the junction contained 4 bases not matched to a gene. The CDR3 contains 17 residues. As DNA, the CDR3 is TGTGCCAGCACGCCGGGACTAGCGGGGGGGGCCAAAAACATTCAGTACTTC. Protein product: CASTPGLAGGAKNIQYF.

This clonotype was seen only a few times. The chain is built from TRBV2 and TRBJ2-5; 11 bases fit TRBD2. Germline V gene sequence: CDR1 SNHLY, CDR2 FYNNEI. The CDR3 is 17 residues long. With 3 bases clipped from V and 5 bases from J, the junction kept 11 bases outside the gene matches. As DNA, the CDR3 is TGTGCCAGCAGTGATTTCCTAGCGGGGGGAAGTGGCGAGACCCAGTACTTC. This translates into CASSDFLAGGSGETQYF.

This chain links TRBV5-1 with TRBJ2-7; 12 bases agree with TRBD2. The V and J ends lost 4 bases and 1 base, in that order; junction bases with no gene match: 6. The germline gives CDR1 SGHRS, CDR2 YFSETQ. The CDR3 sequence is 16 residues long. The CDR3, as DNA: TGCGCCAGCAGCGCACCGACTAGCGGGGGATCCTACGAGCAGTACTTC. Its translation is CASSAPTSGGSYEQYF.

This clonotype was counted only a few times. The chain couples TRBV6-2 or TRBV6-3 to TRBJ1-1; 7 bases agree with TRBD1. The junction had 17 bases not matched to a gene; V was cut back by 4 bases and J by 0 bases. Germline V lookup: CDR1 MNHEY, CDR2 SVGEGT. The CDR3 runs 19 residues. In DNA, the CDR3 is TGTGCCAGCAGTTTCAAGGACCCATCAGGGGGGAAACTGAACACTGAAGCTTTCTTT. It encodes CASSFKDPSGGKLNTEAFF.

The CDR3 region is CASSYSGRFGEQYF. The CDR3 DNA is TGTGCCAGCAGCTACAGCGGGAGGTTTGGCGAGCAGTACTTC. The chain links TRBV11-2 to TRBJ2-7; 9 bases agree with TRBD2. Per germline, CDR1 SGHAT and CDR2 FQNNGV. The junction had 7 bases not matched to a gene; V was cut back by 4 bases and J by 6 bases. CDR3 length: 14 amino acids. The full variable domain, completed using reference TRBV11-2 and TRBJ2-7, is EAGVAQSPRYKIIEKRQSVAFWCNPISGHATLYWYQQILGQGPKLLIQFQNNGVVDDSQLPKDRFSAERLKGVDSTLKIQPAKLEDSAVYLCASSYSGRFGEQYFGPGTRLTVT.

This clonotype has only a few counts. This chain links TRBV9 with TRBJ2-7, with a weak D call TRBD1 (5 bases). Deletions cut 0 bases from V and 3 bases from J, with 10 bases between. The CDR3 spans 14 residues. Germline V gives CDR1 SGDLS, CDR2 YYNGEE. The chain's CDR3 is CASSVGLRDYEQYF. The CDR3 DNA reads TGTGCCAGCAGCGTAGGACTCAGGGACTACGAGCAGTACTTC. The variable domain in full, with the rest retrieved from reference TRBV9 and TRBJ2-7, is DSGVTQTPKHLITATGQRVTLRCSPRSGDLSVYWYQQSLDQGLQFLIQYYNGEERAKGNILERFSAQQFPDLHSELNLSSLELGDSALYFCASSVGLRDYEQYFGPGTRLTVT.

The rearrangement uses TRBV3-1 and TRBJ2-3; 11 positions match TRBD2. The germline V gene encodes CDR1 LGHDT and CDR2 YNNKEL (reference sequence). This CDR3 is 20 amino acids long. V shed 0 bases, J shed 0 bases, and the junction held 11 bases outside the gene matches. The DNA for the CDR3 is TGTGCCAGCAGCCAAGAATGGGTGTCTAGCGGGGGGATTAGCACAGATACGCAGTATTTT. Translation gives CASSQEWVSSGGISTDTQYF.

The chain couples TRBV5-1 to TRBJ1-4, with a weak D call TRBD1 (5 bases). V was trimmed by 4 bases and J by 0 bases, leaving 10 bases between them. The CDR3 has 15 residues. CDR1 and CDR2 (germline): SGHRS, YFSETQ. The CDR3 coding sequence is TGCGCCAGCAGCGGTTGGGGGGCAACTAATGAAAAACTGTTTTTT. The encoded protein is CASSGWGATNEKLFF.

This chain links TRBV10-3 with TRBJ2-3; no clear D. This CDR3 is built from 16 residues. From germline, CDR1 is ENHRY and CDR2 SYGVKD. Trimming removed 0 bases from V and 4 bases from J, with 14 bases in between. The CDR3 DNA reads as TGTGCCATCAGTGAGTCTGTCCAGGTCCTTCCAGATACGCAGTATTTT. Residues: CAISESVQVLPDTQYF.

The sample holds many counts of this clonotype. This chain links TRBV12-3 or TRBV12-4 with TRBJ2-3; 9 bases are a match to TRBD2. V shed 3 bases, J shed 3 bases, and the junction held 1 base outside the gene matches. This CDR3 has 14 amino acids. The CDR3 DNA sequence: TGTGCCAGCAGTTTGGGACTAGCAACAGATACGCAGTATTTT. Residues: CASSLGLATDTQYF.

This clonotype was counted many times. The chain joins TRBV5-1 to TRBJ1-1, with TRBD1 matching 8 bases. Trimming cost V 5 bases and J 1 base; bases outside gene matches: 4. There are 14 residues in the CDR3. CDR1 is SGHRS and CDR2 is YFSETQ in the germline V gene. The CDR3 spells CASSSGQANTEAFF. The CDR3 bases are TGCGCCAGCAGTTCGGGACAGGCGAACACTGAAGCTTTCTTT.

This clonotype has a handful of counts. The chain has TRBV6-2 or TRBV6-3 and TRBJ2-3, with D possibly TRBD1 on 5 matching bases. The CDR3 is made up of 15 amino acids. Trimming pared 5 bases from V and 1 base from J, leaving 13 bases between. From germline, CDR1 is MNHEY and CDR2 SVGEGT. The CDR3 is CASSATVSRTDTQYF. CDR3 DNA sequence: TGTGCCAGCAGTGCGACAGTTTCCCGCACAGATACGCAGTATTTT.

This clonotype was observed many times. The chain couples TRBV3-1 to TRBJ2-7, with 14 bases that match TRBD2. V shed 1 base and J 5 bases; nucleotides not matched to a gene: 1. The CDR3 runs to 15 residues. Germline lookup yields CDR1 LGHDT and CDR2 YNNKEL (reference sequence). The CDR3 is CASSQGGLAGDEQYF. The DNA of the CDR3 is TGTGCCAGCAGCCAAGGGGGACTAGCGGGGGACGAGCAGTACTTC.

The chain combines TRBV3-1 with TRBJ2-7, with 11 bases that match TRBD1. The length of the CDR3 is 15 residues. Germline assignment: CDR1 LGHDT and CDR2 YNNKEL (reference sequence). The ends lost 4 bases at V and 5 bases at J; junction bases unmatched: 7. CDR3 in DNA: TGTGCCAGCAGCCCCGGGACAGGGGGTTATGACGAGCAGTACTTC. It yields the protein CASSPGTGGYDEQYF.